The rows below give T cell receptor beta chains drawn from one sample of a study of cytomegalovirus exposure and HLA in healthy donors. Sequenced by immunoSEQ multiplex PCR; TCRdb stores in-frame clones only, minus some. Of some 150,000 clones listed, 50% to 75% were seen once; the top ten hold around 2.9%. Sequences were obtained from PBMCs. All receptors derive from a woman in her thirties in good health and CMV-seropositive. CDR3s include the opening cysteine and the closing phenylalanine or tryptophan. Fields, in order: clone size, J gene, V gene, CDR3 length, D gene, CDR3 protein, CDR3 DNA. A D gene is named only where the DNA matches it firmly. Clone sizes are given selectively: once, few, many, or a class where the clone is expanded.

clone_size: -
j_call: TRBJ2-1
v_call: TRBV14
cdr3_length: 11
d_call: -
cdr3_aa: CASSPGLEQFF
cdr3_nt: TGTGCCAGCAGCCCCGGACTGGAGCAGTTCTTC

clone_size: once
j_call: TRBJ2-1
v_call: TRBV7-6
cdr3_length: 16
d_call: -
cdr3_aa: CASSSSGAVGYNEQFF
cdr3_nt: TGTGCCAGCAGCTCCTCTGGGGCGGTGGGTTACAATGAGCAGTTCTTC

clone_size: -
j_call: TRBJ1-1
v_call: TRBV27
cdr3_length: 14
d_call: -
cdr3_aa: CASSFGGEGTEAFF
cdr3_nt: TGTGCCAGCAGTTTTGGGGGCGAAGGCACTGAAGCTTTCTTT

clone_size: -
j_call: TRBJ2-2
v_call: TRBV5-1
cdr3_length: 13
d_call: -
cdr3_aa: CASSLYSTGELFF
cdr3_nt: TGCGCCAGCAGCTTATATAGCACCGGGGAGCTGTTTTTT

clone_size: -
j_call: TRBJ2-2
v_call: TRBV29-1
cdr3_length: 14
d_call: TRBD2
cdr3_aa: CSVKGLADTGELFF
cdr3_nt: TGCAGCGTAAAGGGACTAGCGGATACCGGGGAGCTGTTTTTT

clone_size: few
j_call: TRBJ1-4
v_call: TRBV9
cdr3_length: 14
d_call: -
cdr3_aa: CASSVWSGNEKLFF
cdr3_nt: TGTGCCAGCAGCGTTTGGTCGGGGAATGAAAAACTGTTTTTT

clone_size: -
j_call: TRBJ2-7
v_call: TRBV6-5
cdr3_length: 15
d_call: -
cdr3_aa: CASSSPGIPPYEQYF
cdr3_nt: TGTGCCAGCAGTTCCCCCGGGATTCCTCCCTACGAGCAGTACTTC

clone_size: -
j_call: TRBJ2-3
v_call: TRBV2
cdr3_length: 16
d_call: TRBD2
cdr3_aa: CASSLLAVSSTDTQYF
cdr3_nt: TGTGCCAGCAGCCTACTAGCGGTATCTAGCACAGATACGCAGTATTTT

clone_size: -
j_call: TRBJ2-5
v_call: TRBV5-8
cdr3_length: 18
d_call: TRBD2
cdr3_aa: CASSPNILAGGLGETQYF
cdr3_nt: TGTGCCAGCAGCCCCAATATACTAGCGGGGGGGCTCGGGGAGACCCAGTACTTC

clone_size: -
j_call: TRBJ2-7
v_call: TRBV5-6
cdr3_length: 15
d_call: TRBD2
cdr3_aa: CASSLFGGGSYEQYF
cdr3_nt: TGTGCCAGCAGCTTATTTGGCGGGGGATCCTACGAGCAGTACTTC

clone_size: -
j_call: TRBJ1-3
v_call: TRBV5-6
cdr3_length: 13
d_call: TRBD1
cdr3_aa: CASSLRQGDTIYF
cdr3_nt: TGTGCCAGCAGCTTGAGACAGGGAGACACCATATATTTT

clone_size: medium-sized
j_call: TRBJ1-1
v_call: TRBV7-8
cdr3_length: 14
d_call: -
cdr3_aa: CASSLTRRNTEAFF
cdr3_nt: TGTGCCAGCAGCTTAACACGGAGGAACACTGAAGCTTTCTTT

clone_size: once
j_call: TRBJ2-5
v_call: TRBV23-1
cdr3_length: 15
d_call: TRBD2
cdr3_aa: CASNRLAGIEETQYF
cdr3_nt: TGCGCCAGCAACAGACTAGCGGGAATCGAGGAGACCCAGTACTTC

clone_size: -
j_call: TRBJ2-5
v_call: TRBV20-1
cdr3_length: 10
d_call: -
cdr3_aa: CSALQETQYF
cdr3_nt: TGCAGTGCACTTCAAGAGACCCAGTACTTC

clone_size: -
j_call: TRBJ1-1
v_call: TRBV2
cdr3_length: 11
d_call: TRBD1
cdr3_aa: CASSPDRGAFF
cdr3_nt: TGTGCCAGCAGTCCAGACAGGGGAGCTTTCTTT

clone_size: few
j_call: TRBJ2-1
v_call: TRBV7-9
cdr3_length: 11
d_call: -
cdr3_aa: CVVGRTNEQFF
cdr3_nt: TGTGTCGTGGGGAGAACGAATGAGCAGTTCTTC

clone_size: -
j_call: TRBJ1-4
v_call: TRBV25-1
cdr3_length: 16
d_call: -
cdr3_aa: CASSDSLMGTNEKLFF
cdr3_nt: TGTGCCAGCAGTGATTCTCTAATGGGCACTAATGAAAAACTGTTTTTT

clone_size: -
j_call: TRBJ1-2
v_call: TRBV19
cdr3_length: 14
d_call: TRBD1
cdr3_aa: CASSIVAGGYGYTF
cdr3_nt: TGTGCCAGTAGTATAGTGGCAGGGGGGTATGGCTACACCTTC

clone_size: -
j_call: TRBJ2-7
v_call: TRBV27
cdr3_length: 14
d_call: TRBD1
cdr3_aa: CASSWGTGGYEQYF
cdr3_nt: TGTGCCAGCAGTTGGGGGACAGGGGGCTACGAGCAGTACTTC

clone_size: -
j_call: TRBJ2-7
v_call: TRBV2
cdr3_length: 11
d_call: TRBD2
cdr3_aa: CAAGGGPTKYF
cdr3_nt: TGTGCTGCGGGGGGCGGTCCAACCAAGTACTTC

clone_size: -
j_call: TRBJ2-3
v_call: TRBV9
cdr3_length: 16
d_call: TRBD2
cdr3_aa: CASSVGLAGFGDTQYF
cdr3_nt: TGTGCCAGCAGCGTCGGACTAGCGGGATTTGGAGATACGCAGTATTTT

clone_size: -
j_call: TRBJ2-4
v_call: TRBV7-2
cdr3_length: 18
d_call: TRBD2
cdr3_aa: CASSLRTSGDSAKNIQYF
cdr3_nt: TGTGCCAGCAGCTTGAGAACTAGCGGGGATTCAGCCAAAAACATTCAGTACTTC

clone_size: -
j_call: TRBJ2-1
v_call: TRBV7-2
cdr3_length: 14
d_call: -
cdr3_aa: CASSAYGLAHEQFF
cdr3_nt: TGTGCCAGCAGCGCGTACGGGTTAGCCCATGAGCAGTTCTTC

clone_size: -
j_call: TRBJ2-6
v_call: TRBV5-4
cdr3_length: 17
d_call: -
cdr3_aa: CASPKEAVVSGANVLTF
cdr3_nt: TGTGCCAGCCCCAAGGAGGCTGTCGTCTCTGGGGCCAACGTCCTGACTTTC

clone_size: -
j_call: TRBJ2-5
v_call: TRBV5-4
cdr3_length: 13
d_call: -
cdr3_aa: CASSLVGGETQYF
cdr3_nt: TGTGCCAGCAGCTTGGTAGGCGGGGAGACCCAGTACTTC

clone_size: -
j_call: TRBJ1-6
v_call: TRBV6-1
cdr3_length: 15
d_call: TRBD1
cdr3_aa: CASSGGQGLNSPLHF
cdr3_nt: TGTGCCAGCAGTGGAGGACAGGGCTTAAATTCACCCCTCCACTTT

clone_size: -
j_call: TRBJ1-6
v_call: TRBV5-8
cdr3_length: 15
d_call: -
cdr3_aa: CASSDDSRPTSPLHF
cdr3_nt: TGTGCCAGCAGCGACGACAGCCGTCCCACTTCACCCCTCCACTTT

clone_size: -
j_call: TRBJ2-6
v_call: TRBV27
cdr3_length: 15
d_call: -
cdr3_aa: CASSLQGPGANVLTF
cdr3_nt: TGTGCCAGCAGTTTACAGGGTCCGGGGGCCAACGTCCTGACTTTC

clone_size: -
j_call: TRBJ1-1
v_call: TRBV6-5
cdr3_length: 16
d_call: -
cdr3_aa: CASSSTYGQMNTEAFF
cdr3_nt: TGTGCCAGCAGTTCAACATACGGACAGATGAACACTGAAGCTTTCTTT

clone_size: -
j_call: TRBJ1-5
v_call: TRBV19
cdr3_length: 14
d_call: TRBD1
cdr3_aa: CASSPTGGNQPQHF
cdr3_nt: TGTGCCAGTAGTCCGACAGGGGGCAATCAGCCCCAGCATTTT

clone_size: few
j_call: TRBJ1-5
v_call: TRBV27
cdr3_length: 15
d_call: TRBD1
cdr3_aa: CASSWGQGLNQPQHF
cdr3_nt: TGTGCCAGCAGTTGGGGACAGGGGCTAAATCAGCCCCAGCATTTT

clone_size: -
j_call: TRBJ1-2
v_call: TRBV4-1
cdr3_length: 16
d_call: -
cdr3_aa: CASSQAAGGIFYGYTF
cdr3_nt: TGCGCCAGCAGCCAAGCGGCGGGGGGTATTTTCTATGGCTACACCTTC

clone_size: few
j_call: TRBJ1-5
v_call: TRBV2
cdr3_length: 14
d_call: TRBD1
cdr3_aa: CASRGGISNQPQHF
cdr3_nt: TGTGCCAGCAGAGGGGGCATAAGCAATCAGCCCCAGCATTTT

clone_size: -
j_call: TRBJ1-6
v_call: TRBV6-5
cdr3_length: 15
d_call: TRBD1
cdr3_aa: CASSQGQGAESPLHF
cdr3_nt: TGTGCCAGCAGCCAAGGACAGGGGGCAGAATCACCCCTCCACTTT

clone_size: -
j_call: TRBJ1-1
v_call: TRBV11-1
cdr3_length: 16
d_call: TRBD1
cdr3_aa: CASSPWTGGDDTEAFF
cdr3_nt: TGTGCCAGCAGCCCGTGGACAGGGGGGGACGACACTGAAGCTTTCTTT

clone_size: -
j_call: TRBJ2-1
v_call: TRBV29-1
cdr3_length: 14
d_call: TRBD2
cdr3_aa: CSGGPSGGVNEQFF
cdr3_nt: TGCAGCGGGGGACCTAGCGGGGGGGTCAATGAGCAGTTCTTC

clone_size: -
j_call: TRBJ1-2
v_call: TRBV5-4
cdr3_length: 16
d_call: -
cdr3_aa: CASSLWVQQGYGGYTF
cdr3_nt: TGTGCCAGCAGCTTGTGGGTCCAACAGGGTTACGGTGGCTACACCTTC

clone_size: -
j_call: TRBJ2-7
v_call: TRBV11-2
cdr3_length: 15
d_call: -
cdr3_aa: CASSLSLEGGHEQYF
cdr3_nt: TGTGCCAGCAGCTTATCCCTTGAGGGAGGCCACGAGCAGTACTTC

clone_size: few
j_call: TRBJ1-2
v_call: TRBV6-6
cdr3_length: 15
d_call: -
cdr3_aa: CASLRAGDSNYGYTF
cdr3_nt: TGTGCCAGCCTGAGAGCGGGGGATTCCAACTATGGCTACACCTTC

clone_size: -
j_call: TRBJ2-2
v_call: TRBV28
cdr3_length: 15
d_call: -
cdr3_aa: CASSFGGAGTGELFF
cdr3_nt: TGTGCCAGCAGTTTTGGGGGGGCTGGGACCGGGGAGCTGTTTTTT

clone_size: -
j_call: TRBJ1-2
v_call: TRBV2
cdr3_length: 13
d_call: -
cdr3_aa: CASSAPEDYGYTF
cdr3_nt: TGTGCCAGCAGTGCCCCCGAGGACTATGGCTACACCTTC

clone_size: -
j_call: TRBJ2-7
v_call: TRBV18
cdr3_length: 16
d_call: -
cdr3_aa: CASSPLGAGSYYEQYF
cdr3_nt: TGTGCCAGCTCACCACTGGGGGCAGGGTCTTACTACGAGCAGTACTTC

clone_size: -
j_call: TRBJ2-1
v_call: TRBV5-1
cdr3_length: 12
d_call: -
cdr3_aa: CASSLAGNEQFF
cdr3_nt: TGCGCCAGCAGCTTGGCAGGAAATGAGCAGTTCTTC

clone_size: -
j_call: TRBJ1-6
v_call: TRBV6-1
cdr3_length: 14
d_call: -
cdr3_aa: CASSPGNQYSPLHF
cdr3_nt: TGTGCCAGCAGCCCCGGGAACCAATATTCACCCCTCCACTTT

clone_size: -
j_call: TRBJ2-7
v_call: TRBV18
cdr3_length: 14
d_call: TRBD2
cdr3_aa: CASSTTSAVYEQYF
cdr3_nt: TGTGCCAGCTCAACCACTAGCGCAGTTTACGAGCAGTACTTC

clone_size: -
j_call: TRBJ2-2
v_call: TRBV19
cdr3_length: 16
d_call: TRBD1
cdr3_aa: CASGQGGTGGSGELFF
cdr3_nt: TGTGCCAGTGGTCAAGGGGGGACAGGGGGCTCCGGGGAGCTGTTTTTT

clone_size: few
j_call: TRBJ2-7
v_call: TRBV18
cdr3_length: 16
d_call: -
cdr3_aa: CASSPPWGEGAYEQYF
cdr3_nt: TGTGCCAGCTCACCACCCTGGGGGGAAGGGGCGTACGAGCAGTACTTC

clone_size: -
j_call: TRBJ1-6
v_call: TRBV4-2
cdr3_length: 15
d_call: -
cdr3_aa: CASSQEVGGGSPLHF
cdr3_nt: TGTGCCAGCAGCCAAGAGGTAGGGGGAGGGTCACCCCTCCACTTT

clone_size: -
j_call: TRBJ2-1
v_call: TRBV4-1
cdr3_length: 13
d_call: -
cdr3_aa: CASSQSRDSEQFF
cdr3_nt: TGCGCCAGCAGCCAGTCCAGAGACTCCGAGCAGTTCTTC

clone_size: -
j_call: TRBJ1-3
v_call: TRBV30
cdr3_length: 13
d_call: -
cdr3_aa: CALWRTSGNTIYF
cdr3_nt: TGTGCCCTCTGGAGGACCTCTGGAAACACCATATATTTT

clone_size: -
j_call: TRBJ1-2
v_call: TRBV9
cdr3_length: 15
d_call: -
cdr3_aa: CASSVGGALSYGYTF
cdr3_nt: TGTGCCAGCAGCGTAGGCGGGGCGCTTAGCTATGGCTACACCTTC

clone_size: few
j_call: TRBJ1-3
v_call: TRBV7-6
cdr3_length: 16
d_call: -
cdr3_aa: CASSLDPTGTGNTIYF
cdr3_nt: TGTGCCAGCAGCTTAGACCCTACCGGTACTGGAAACACCATATATTTT

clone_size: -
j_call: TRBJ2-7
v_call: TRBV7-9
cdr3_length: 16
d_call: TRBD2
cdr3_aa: CASSLGGLAGVYEQYF
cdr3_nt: TGTGCCAGCAGCTTAGGGGGACTAGCGGGAGTGTACGAGCAGTACTTC